Listed here are 14 T cell receptor beta chains from one sample, sequenced in a study of blood T cell repertoires in COVID-19. Here immunoSEQ multiplex PCR was the method, and the copy in TCRdb shows in-frame clones only, minus some. The table records roughly 240,000 clones, more than 80% of them present only once. Source material: PBMCs or T cells enriched from blood (not recorded which). Source of these receptors: a man in his forties or fifties who had been exposed to COVID-19.

The table lists this clone with a few counts. The chain joins TRBV10-3 to TRBJ1-1; tentative D call: TRBD1 (6 bases). Deletions cut 2 bases from V and 1 base from J, with 11 bases between. The CDR3 totals 15 residues. Looked up from germline, CDR1 is ENHRY and CDR2 is SYGVKD. The CDR3 loop is CAISERGTKNTEAFF. In DNA form, the CDR3 reads TGTGCCATCAGTGAGAGGGGGACTAAGAACACTGAAGCTTTCTTT.

This chain uses TRBV5-1 with TRBJ1-1; TRBD1 agrees at 9 bases. The germline V gene has CDR1 SGHRS and CDR2 YFSETQ. This CDR3 region has 15 residues. With V trimmed by 3 bases and J by 1 base, 4 bases remained unmatched. The CDR3 reads CASSSGQGKNTEAFF. CDR3 sequence (DNA): TGCGCCAGCAGCTCCGGACAGGGGAAGAACACTGAAGCTTTCTTT.

The chain uses TRBV5-1 and TRBJ2-5; D remains ambiguous. The CDR3 sequence is 12 residues long. V was pared by 4 bases and J by 5 bases, with 9 bases between. Germline V gives CDR1 SGHRS, CDR2 YFSETQ. The CDR3 nucleotides read TGCGCCAGCAGCCACGGTCTGGAGACCCAGTACTTC. It yields the protein CASSHGLETQYF.

This chain connects TRBV4-2 to TRBJ2-2; 7 bases map to TRBD2. Trimming took 4 bases from V and 4 from J; bases not matched to a gene: 6. The CDR3 runs to 15 residues. Germline lookup yields CDR1 LGHNA and CDR2 YNFKEQ. CDR3 nucleotides: TGTGCCAGCAGCCGGGAGGGCCGCGGCACCGGGGAGCTGTTTTTT. It translates to CASSREGRGTGELFF.

This sequence joins TRBV9 and TRBJ1-4; D call uncertain. CDR3 length: 15 amino acids. The V gene's germline CDR1 is SGDLS and CDR2 YYNGEE. Trimming shortened V by 0 bases and J by 4 bases, and 10 bases separated the two germline ends. Here the CDR3 reads CASSVGWQINEKLFF. CDR3 coding DNA: TGTGCCAGCAGCGTAGGTTGGCAGATTAATGAAAAACTGTTTTTT.

This clone was recorded only once. The V call is TRBV9, the J call TRBJ2-4; a possible D gene is TRBD2 (6 bases). The CDR3 covers 15 residues. Germline assignment: CDR1 SGDLS and CDR2 YYNGEE. V was pared by 2 bases and J by 0 bases, with 9 bases between. CDR3 region: CASSVGGRAKNIQYF. The CDR3 nucleotides are TGTGCCAGCAGCGTGGGAGGTAGAGCCAAAAACATTCAGTACTTC.

The chain uses TRBV24-1 and TRBJ1-2; D might be TRBD1 (6 bases). The CDR3 covers 14 residues. The germline CDR1 and CDR2 sequences are KGHDR and SFDVKD. Between the trimmed V and J ends, which lost 4 bases and 3 bases, there was a span of 11 bases. The CDR3 loop reads CATSDRDTHYGYTF. The CDR3 nucleotides are TGTGCCACCAGTGACCGGGACACTCACTATGGCTACACCTTC.

The chain has TRBV3-1 (or the pseudogene TRBV3-2) and TRBJ1-1; unclear D gene. The CDR3 sequence is 13 residues long. V lost 0 bases and J 8 bases, leaving 10 bases between the germline ends. Germline lookup yields CDR1 LGHDT and CDR2 YNNKEL (reference sequence). CDR3 region: CASSQDGRWEAFF. For the CDR3, the DNA is TGTGCCAGCAGCCAAGATGGGAGGTGGGAAGCTTTCTTT.

The rearrangement uses TRBV5-1 and TRBJ2-5; tentatively, D is TRBD1 (5 bases). Germline values: CDR1 SGHRS, CDR2 YFSETQ. V lost 1 base to trimming and J lost 2 bases, with 18 bases between them. CDR3 size: 17 residues. As DNA, the CDR3 is TGCGCCAGCAGCTTGTGGACAAACGTCAATCTACAAGAGACCCAGTACTTC. Protein: CASSLWTNVNLQETQYF.

The rearrangement links TRBV6-5 to TRBJ2-7, with 7 bases fitting TRBD1. Germline loops: CDR1 MNHEY, CDR2 SVGAGI. This CDR3 has 14 amino acids. V dropped 6 bases and J dropped 7; count of bases not matched to a gene: 12. The CDR3: CASSPRGTVYEQYF. The CDR3 DNA is TGTGCCAGCAGCCCACGTGGGACAGTCTATGAGCAGTACTTC.

V and J are TRBV11-3 and TRBJ1-3; TRBD1 is a possible D gene (6 bases). The CDR3 has 16 amino acids. Germline CDR1 and CDR2: SGHNT and YENEEA. Trimming cost V 5 bases and J 0 bases, with 14 bases left between them. The CDR3 DNA sequence: TGTGCCAGCAGCCCCCGACAGGACCCCTCTGGAAACACCATATATTTT. Translating it yields CASSPRQDPSGNTIYF.

The chain recombines TRBV5-1 with TRBJ2-5, with 9 bases matching TRBD1. This CDR3 comprises 16 residues. Germline V gene data show CDR1 as SGHRS and CDR2 as YFSETQ. Trimming removed 4 bases from V and 1 base from J; junction bases left unmatched: 8. The CDR3 region has the DNA TGCGCCAGCAGCAAAGCACAGGGGGCGCGCCAAGAGACCCAGTACTTC. Translated, it gives CASSKAQGARQETQYF.

By share, this clone counts as medium-sized. The chain recombines TRBV6-4 with TRBJ1-5; D possibly corresponds to TRBD1 (5 bases). Trimming pared 7 bases from V and 6 bases from J, leaving 13 bases between. CDR1 and CDR2 from the germline V gene are MRHNA and SNTAGT. The CDR3 runs 13 residues. The CDR3 region has the DNA TGTGCCAGCAATAGACAGCCTGGTCAGCCCCAGCATTTT. Translated: CASNRQPGQPQHF.

V is TRBV3-1 (or the pseudogene TRBV3-2) and J is TRBJ1-4; TRBD1 is a possible D gene (6 bases). V was cut by 10 bases and J by 3 bases, with 15 bases left in between. This CDR3 region has 14 residues. The germline V gene has CDR1 LGHDT and CDR2 YNNKEL (reference sequence). The CDR3 nucleotides read TGTGCCACCAGTTTTAGGGGGTCTAATGAAAAACTGTTTTTT. Protein product: CATSFRGSNEKLFF.